The rows below give T cell receptor beta chains drawn from one sample of a study of blood T cell repertoires in COVID-19. Sequencing was performed with immunoSEQ multiplex PCR; in TCRdb, only in-frame clones are kept and a portion is missing. The sample records 100,000 to 150,000 clones, about 81% being singletons. The sample consisted of peripheral blood. The receptors were gathered from a woman aged 50 to 60 with acute or convalescent COVID-19. Each CDR3 is given with its conserved first and last residue. A D gene is named only where the DNA matches it firmly. Only some rows state a clone size, as once, few, many or a class for expanded clones.

V	size	length	D	J	DNA	CDR3
TRBV6-6	NA	11	NA	TRBJ1-4	TGTGCCAGCAGCAGACAGGAAAAACTGTTTTTT	CASSRQEKLFF
TRBV18	NA	14	TRBD2	TRBJ2-5	TGTGCCAGCTCACCCGACGGGGGGAAAGAGACCCAGTACTTC	CASSPDGGKETQYF
TRBV4-1	NA	13	NA	TRBJ2-5	TGCGCCAGCAGTTATACTATGCCAGAGACCCAGTACTTC	CASSYTMPETQYF
TRBV6-5	NA	14	NA	TRBJ1-6	TGTGCCAGCACTCGGCGGGCCTCCTCTTCACCCCTCCACTTT	CASTRRASSSPLHF
TRBV28	NA	14	TRBD2	TRBJ2-1	TGTGCCAGCAGGCTACCTAGCGGGAGGTATGAGCAGTTCTTC	CASRLPSGRYEQFF
TRBV5-1	NA	15	NA	TRBJ2-5	TGCGCCAGCAGCTATCGGGACTCCTGGGGAGAGACCCAGTACTTC	CASSYRDSWGETQYF
TRBV6-5	NA	14	NA	TRBJ1-5	TGTGCCAGCAGGAAGAGATATAGCAATCAGCCCCAGCATTTT	CASRKRYSNQPQHF
TRBV11-2	NA	17	NA	TRBJ1-6	TGTGCCAGCAGCCTAAATCCCGGGATTCGGGGGAATTCACCCCTCCACTTT	CASSLNPGIRGNSPLHF
TRBV25-1	NA	12	NA	TRBJ1-2	TGTGCCAGCAGACAGGGTAACTATGGCTACACCTTC	CASRQGNYGYTF
TRBV5-4	NA	12	NA	TRBJ1-1	TGTGCCAGCAGCCCGGCAGGGGCTGAAGCTTTCTTT	CASSPAGAEAFF
TRBV6-1	NA	16	TRBD1	TRBJ1-2	TGTGCCAGCATTGAGAACAGGGGACGACCCTTCTATGGCTACACCTTC	CASIENRGRPFYGYTF
TRBV6-2/TRBV6-3	NA	13	NA	TRBJ1-2	TGTGCCAGCAGCGCGACAGAGAACTATGGCTACACCTTC	CASSATENYGYTF
TRBV12-5	NA	12	NA	TRBJ1-5	TGTGCTAGTGGTTTGACTTATCAGCCCCAGCATTTT	CASGLTYQPQHF
TRBV21-1	many	16	NA	TRBJ2-3	TGTGCCAGCAGGTTATACCGGGACAGGGGAGTGGATACGCAGTATTTT	CASRLYRDRGVDTQYF
TRBV3-1/TRBV3-2	NA	11	NA	TRBJ2-3	TGTGCCAGCAGCCAAGGACTGCCGCAGTATTTT	CASSQGLPQYF
TRBV15	once	15	TRBD1	TRBJ1-2	TGTGCCACCAGCGGGGGGACAGTAAAGGGCTATGGCTACACCTTC	CATSGGTVKGYGYTF
TRBV7-8	NA	12	NA	TRBJ1-2	TGTGCCAGCAGCTTGGCCCAGGGGGGCTACACCTTC	CASSLAQGGYTF
TRBV1	NA	14	NA	TRBJ2-7	TGCACCAGCGGAGGGACGAGGAGTGGCTACGAGCAGTACTTC	CTSGGTRSGYEQYF
TRBV27	NA	14	NA	TRBJ1-2	TGTGCCAGCAGTCCAAGACAGACACTCTATGGCTACACCTTC	CASSPRQTLYGYTF
TRBV3-1/TRBV3-2	NA	13	NA	TRBJ1-1	TGTGCCAGCAGCCATCGCACAAACACTGAAGCTTTCTTT	CASSHRTNTEAFF
TRBV6-2/TRBV6-3	few	15	NA	TRBJ1-1	TGTGCCAGCAGTGACCCCGCGTTAGGGGTCGAGGTAGCTTTCTTT	CASSDPALGVEVAFF
TRBV5-4	few	15	TRBD1	TRBJ1-2	TGTGCCAGCAGCTTGCGACAGGGAGCTAACTATGGCTACACCTTC	CASSLRQGANYGYTF
TRBV28	NA	13	NA	TRBJ1-5	TGTGCCAGCAAGCAACAGGCGTGGGAGCCCCAGCATTTT	CASKQQAWEPQHF
TRBV6-1	NA	12	NA	TRBJ1-2	TGTGCCAGCAGTGAATTCAGGGCTGGCTACACCTTC	CASSEFRAGYTF
TRBV19	NA	14	NA	TRBJ2-7	TGTGCCAGTAGTCACCAGGGCAGGGCATACGAGCAGTACTTC	CASSHQGRAYEQYF
TRBV19	once	15	TRBD1	TRBJ2-6	TGTGCCGGATCTAGCAGGGGGCGGGGGGCCAACGTCCTGACTTTC	CAGSSRGRGANVLTF
TRBV5-6	NA	16	TRBD2	TRBJ2-3	TGTGCCAGCACCCCAGGAGCGGGGGGGCCCGTAGATACGCAGTATTTT	CASTPGAGGPVDTQYF
TRBV5-1	NA	16	TRBD2	TRBJ2-3	TGCGCCAGCACCTGGACTAGCGGGGGGCCCACAGATACGCAGTATTTT	CASTWTSGGPTDTQYF
TRBV30	NA	13	NA	TRBJ1-1	TGTGCCTGGAGGGGACACAGTTTCAGTGAAGCTTTCTTT	CAWRGHSFSEAFF
TRBV5-3	NA	15	TRBD2	TRBJ2-5	TGTGCCAGAAGCCCGTGGTTAGCGGGAGTGGAGACCCAGTACTTC	CARSPWLAGVETQYF
TRBV19	NA	13	NA	TRBJ2-3	TGTGCCAGTTCGGACACCCCCGGGGATACGCAGTATTTT	CASSDTPGDTQYF
TRBV5-1	NA	16	TRBD2	TRBJ2-2	TGCGCCAGCAGCTTGGCGGGACTAGCGGGATTCGGGGAGCTGTTTTTT	CASSLAGLAGFGELFF
TRBV24-1	NA	17	TRBD2	TRBJ2-3	TGTGCCACCAGTGAAACCCTTAGCGGGAGGGGCACAGATACGCAGTATTTT	CATSETLSGRGTDTQYF
TRBV29-1	NA	16	TRBD2	TRBJ2-1	TGCAGCGTTGTTAGGACTAGCGGGGGGGGATACAATGAGCAGTTCTTC	CSVVRTSGGGYNEQFF
TRBV6-9	NA	16	NA	TRBJ1-3	TGTGCCAGCAGTTATCACCAACCCTACTCTGGAAACACCATATATTTT	CASSYHQPYSGNTIYF
TRBV28	NA	14	NA	TRBJ1-1	TGTGCCAGCAGTTTAATGCGGTTGAACACTGAAGCTTTCTTT	CASSLMRLNTEAFF
TRBV14	NA	16	NA	TRBJ2-7	TGTGCCAGCAGCCCCAGGCGGACAGCCACAACTACGGAGCAGTACTTC	CASSPRRTATTTEQYF
TRBV6-5	few	14	NA	TRBJ2-2	TGTGCCAGCACCACACAGGGGAACACCGGGGAGCTGTTTTTT	CASTTQGNTGELFF
TRBV9	NA	16	NA	TRBJ1-3	TGTGCCAGCAGCTGGACTGACGCTTCGTCCGGAAACACCATATATTTT	CASSWTDASSGNTIYF
TRBV5-6	NA	19	TRBD2	TRBJ2-3	TGTGCCAGCAGCTTGGAAGTGTTTGGGACTAGCGGGGGGACGGATACGCAGTATTTT	CASSLEVFGTSGGTDTQYF
TRBV4-2	NA	17	NA	TRBJ1-5	TGTGCCAGCAGCCCAACTTCAGGCGAAGGGGTCAATCAGCCCCAGCATTTT	CASSPTSGEGVNQPQHF
TRBV7-6	NA	15	NA	TRBJ1-5	TGTGCCAGCAGCTTAGCAGGCGGGCTGGATCAGCCCCAGCATTTT	CASSLAGGLDQPQHF
TRBV2	few	16	TRBD2	TRBJ2-1	TGTGCCAGCAGTGGCCTGCTAGCGGACCCCTACAATGAGCAGTTCTTC	CASSGLLADPYNEQFF
TRBV5-1	NA	15	NA	TRBJ2-3	TGCGCCAGCAGGCCCCAGCAGGCCCGCACAGATACGCAGTATTTT	CASRPQQARTDTQYF
TRBV11-3	NA	15	TRBD2	TRBJ2-3	TGTGCCAGCAGCGAAGAAAGCGCGGGGGAGGATACGCAGTATTTT	CASSEESAGEDTQYF
TRBV10-3	few	13	TRBD1	TRBJ1-5	TGTGCCATCAGTGAGGCAGGGGGAACGACCCAGCATTTT	CAISEAGGTTQHF
TRBV3-1/TRBV3-2	NA	17	TRBD2	TRBJ2-6	TGTGCCAGCAGCCGACTAGCGGGTGCCTCTGGGGCCAACGTCCTGACTTTC	CASSRLAGASGANVLTF
TRBV9	NA	17	TRBD2	TRBJ2-1	TGTGCCAGCAGCGTAGGCGGTAGCGGGGCCTCCTACAATGAGCAGTTCTTC	CASSVGGSGASYNEQFF